Below, 23 T cell receptor beta chains from the same sample are listed, as sequenced in a study of shared clonotypes between healthy human individuals. Libraries were prepared by immunoSEQ multiplex PCR; TCRdb keeps only in-frame clonotypes and omits some of them. The table has more than 2 million clones, about 94% seen once; the top ten hold roughly 1%. CD8 cells regarded as naive lacked CD45RO, were positively chosen for CCR7, and omitted terminally differentiated effector memory CD45RA+ cells. Material: naive CD8+ T cells sorted from blood. These receptors all come from a young man in good health.

The rearrangement uses TRBV7-9 and TRBJ1-2; D ambiguous. Germline assignment: CDR1 SEHNR and CDR2 FQNEAQ (reference sequence). V was cut by 0 bases and J by 4 bases, with 6 bases left in between. There are 13 residues in the CDR3. The CDR3 nucleotides are TGTGCCAGCAGCTTAGCAGGGTTCTATGGCTACACCTTC. Protein sequence: CASSLAGFYGYTF.

This chain uses TRBV29-1 with TRBJ2-5; perhaps TRBD2 as D (5 bases). Near its end, the DNA agrees better with TRBJ2-7, so the J call may be wrong. The CDR3 runs to 13 residues. Germline-derived CDR1 and CDR2 are SQVTM and ANQGSEA. The CDR3 coding sequence is TGCAGCGTTGAAGATAGCGAAAACTACGAGCAGTACTTC. Translation gives CSVEDSENYEQYF.

This clone has a single count. This rearrangement joins TRBV7-2 to TRBJ2-2; TRBD2 matches at 8 bases. From germline, CDR1 is SGHTA and CDR2 FQGNSA. The CDR3 sequence is 16 residues long. V lost 1 base, J lost 4 bases, and 5 bases stayed unmatched. CDR3 protein: CASSLVAGSGTGELFF. DNA for the CDR3: TGTGCCAGCAGCTTAGTAGCGGGGAGCGGCACCGGGGAGCTGTTTTTT.

V is TRBV25-1 and J is TRBJ1-5; D is ambiguous. This CDR3 is built from 14 residues. Germline V gene sequence: CDR1 MGHDK, CDR2 SYGVNS. With 4 bases removed from V and 0 bases from J, the gap between germline ends came to 7 bases. This CDR3 reads CASSGDGSNQPQHF. Written as DNA, the CDR3 is TGTGCCAGCAGTGGGGATGGTAGCAATCAGCCCCAGCATTTT.

V is TRBV6-5 and J is TRBJ2-7; the D gene could be TRBD1 or TRBD2 (5 bases each). V shed 6 bases and J shed 5 bases, with 14 bases lying between them. CDR3 length: 13 residues. Germline V lookup: CDR1 MNHEY, CDR2 SVGAGI. The CDR3 reads CASSPGAPNEQYF. The CDR3 DNA reads TGTGCCAGCAGCCCCGGGGCGCCCAACGAGCAGTACTTC.

The chain carries TRBV7-9 and TRBJ2-1; the match to TRBD2 covers 12 bases. The CDR3 runs 16 residues. CDR1 is SEHNR, CDR2 FQNEAQ, per germline (reference sequence). The V gene end was trimmed by 2 bases and the J gene end by 8 bases; junction bases not matched to a gene: 7. CDR3 sequence reads: CASSLTSGGSGDEQFF. DNA of the CDR3: TGTGCCAGCAGCTTAACTAGCGGGGGGTCGGGCGATGAGCAGTTCTTC.

The rearrangement joins TRBV6-6 to TRBJ2-2, with D unresolved. The V end was cut by 2 bases, the J end by 1 base, with 5 bases between. This CDR3 spans 14 amino acids. Germline-derived CDR1 and CDR2 are MNHNY and SVGAGI (reference sequence). CDR3: CASSYARNTGELFF. The DNA of the CDR3 is TGTGCCAGCAGTTACGCCAGGAACACCGGGGAGCTGTTTTTT.

This clone was seen once. The V call is TRBV7-2, the J call TRBJ2-1; D may be TRBD2 (5 bases). The CDR3 is 15 residues long. CDR1 and CDR2 (germline): SGHTA, FQGNSA. The germline V and J ends were trimmed by 5 bases and 9 bases, with 20 bases remaining between them. CDR3 sequence reads: CASSPIDGVPAEQFF. The CDR3 DNA follows: TGTGCCAGCAGCCCTATAGACGGGGTTCCCGCTGAGCAGTTCTTC.

The gene calls are TRBV28 and TRBJ2-7; TRBD1 aligns across 9 bases. The CDR3 spans 14 residues. The trim removed 8 bases at V and 6 bases at J, leaving 11 bases unmatched. The germline V gene encodes CDR1 MDHEN and CDR2 SYDVKM. The CDR3 region is CASGWTGEDGEQYF. CDR3 nucleotide sequence: TGTGCCAGCGGGTGGACAGGGGAGGATGGCGAGCAGTACTTC. Drawing the rest from reference TRBV28 and TRBJ2-7, the complete variable domain is DVKVTQSSRYLVKRTGEKVFLECVQDMDHENMFWYRQDPGLGLRLIYFSYDVKMKEKGDIPEGYSVSREKKERFSLILESASTNQTSMYLCASGWTGEDGEQYFGPGTRLTVT.

The chain is built from TRBV10-3 and TRBJ2-5; the match to TRBD2 covers 10 bases. Per the germline V gene, CDR1 is ENHRY and CDR2 is SYGVKD. V lost 3 bases and J lost 2; bases outside the gene matches: 12. This CDR3 is built from 18 residues. CDR3 bases: TGTGCCATCAGTGAAGGACAGGGCTTACTAGCGGGGCAAGAGACCCAGTACTTC. Translating it yields CAISEGQGLLAGQETQYF.

The rearrangement uses TRBV2 and TRBJ2-3, with D perhaps matching TRBD1 (5 bases). This CDR3 comprises 16 residues. V lost 0 bases to trimming and J lost 2 bases, with 12 bases between them. Germline V CDR1 and CDR2: SNHLY, FYNNEI. DNA for the CDR3: TGTGCCAGCAGTGAAGCGTTATTGGACAACACAGATACGCAGTATTTT. It specifies CASSEALLDNTDTQYF. The variable domain in full, completed from reference TRBV2 and TRBJ2-3, reads EPEVTQTPSHQVTQMGQEVILRCVPISNHLYFYWYRQILGQKVEFLVSFYNNEISEKSEIFDDQFSVERPDGSNFTLKIRSTKLEDSAMYFCASSEALLDNTDTQYFGPGTRLTVL.

The genes are TRBV2 and TRBJ1-4; no firm D call. The CDR3 extends over 12 amino acids. V was cut by 10 bases and J by 7 bases, with 13 bases left in between. Germline V gene lookup returns CDR1 SNHLY and CDR2 FYNNEI. The DNA of the CDR3 is TGTGCCACCAAGGTGTGGGGTGAAAAACTGTTTTTT. Translation: CATKVWGEKLFF.

The CDR3 nucleotides read TGTGCCAGCAGCTTATCCCAGACCAATTACGAGCAGTACTTC. The encoded protein is CASSLSQTNYEQYF. The chain recombines TRBV5-6 with TRBJ2-7; D unresolved. CDR3 length: 14 amino acids. The germline V and J ends were trimmed by 2 bases and 4 bases, with 13 bases remaining between them. Germline assignment: CDR1 SGHDT and CDR2 YYEEEE.

The J gene is TRBJ2-1, the V gene TRBV11-2; D call uncertain. Trimming stripped 1 base from V and 7 bases from J, with 14 bases between. This CDR3 spans 15 amino acids. Germline V lookup: CDR1 SGHAT, CDR2 FQNNGV. The CDR3 protein is CASSLVLGMLNEQFF. The CDR3 region has the DNA TGTGCCAGCAGCTTAGTCCTAGGGATGTTGAATGAGCAGTTCTTC.

This clone was observed a single time. The genes are TRBV27 and TRBJ2-1; a weak D match, TRBD2 (6 bases). Per germline, CDR1 MNHEY and CDR2 SMNVEV (reference sequence). The CDR3 is 13 residues long. V was cut by 0 bases and J by 10 bases, with 10 bases left in between. The CDR3 DNA reads TGTGCCAGCAGTTTATCTGGGGGGTGGGAGCAGTTCTTC. Translated: CASSLSGGWEQFF.

This chain joins TRBV6-6 and TRBJ1-3; no definite D call. The CDR3 contains 14 residues. The V gene lost 2 bases and the J gene lost 2 bases, with 7 bases spanning the gap. Germline lookup yields CDR1 MNHNY and CDR2 SVGAGI (reference sequence). Here the CDR3 DNA reads TGTGCCAGCAGTTACGAGGGAGCTGGAAACACCATATATTTT. Protein: CASSYEGAGNTIYF.

The chain combines TRBV30 with TRBJ2-1; 7 positions match TRBD1. Germline V gives CDR1 GTSNPN, CDR2 SVGIG (reference sequence). Unmatched junction bases numbered 10, after V lost 3 bases and J lost 8 bases. CDR3 length: 14 residues. CDR3 nucleotides: TGTGCCTGGAGCAAGGGGGCCTTTCCGGATGAGCAGTTCTTC. Translated: CAWSKGAFPDEQFF. The whole variable domain, filled in from reference TRBV30 and TRBJ2-1, reads SQTIHQWPATLVQPVGSPLSLECTVEGTSNPNLYWYRQAAGRGLQLLFYSVGIGQISSEVPQNLSASRPQDRQFILSSKKLLLSDSGFYLCAWSKGAFPDEQFFGPGTRLTVL.

Here the CDR3 reads CASSHPPDYEQYF. Here the CDR3 DNA reads TGTGCCAGCAGCCACCCCCCCGACTACGAGCAGTACTTC. The chain carries TRBV11-2 and TRBJ2-7; no firm D call. The CDR3 is made up of 13 amino acids. Per germline, CDR1 SGHAT and CDR2 FQNNGV. Trimming shortened V by 5 bases and J by 3 bases, and 11 bases separated the two germline ends.

V is TRBV4-1 and J is TRBJ2-7; 13 bases are shared with TRBD2. Germline trimming cut 3 bases from V and 6 bases from J; bases unmatched to any gene: 8. Looked up from germline, CDR1 is MGHRA and CDR2 is YSYEKL. The CDR3 consists of 16 residues. The CDR3 DNA reads TGCGCCAGCAGCCATCCTCGGACTAGCGGGAGCAGCGAGCAGTACTTC. Encoded protein: CASSHPRTSGSSEQYF.

This clone was found once. This rearrangement joins TRBV5-1 to TRBJ2-1; TRBD2 might be the D (6 bases). From germline, CDR1 is SGHRS and CDR2 YFSETQ. This CDR3 region has 16 residues. Between the trimmed V and J ends, which lost 4 bases and 0 bases, there was a span of 14 bases. CDR3 sequence (DNA): TGCGCCAGCAGCCTATCGACTAGGAGCTCCTACAATGAGCAGTTCTTC. Protein: CASSLSTRSSYNEQFF.

The chain carries TRBV5-1 and TRBJ2-7; a possible D gene is TRBD1 (7 bases). The V gene's germline CDR1 is SGHRS and CDR2 YFSETQ. The CDR3 consists of 14 residues. V lost 2 bases and J lost 6, with 15 bases in between. The DNA of the CDR3 is TGCGCCAGCAGCTTTGGACAGGAGGGATTCGAGCAGTACTTC. Translation gives CASSFGQEGFEQYF.

This rearrangement joins TRBV10-2 to TRBJ2-7, with D tentatively TRBD1 (6 bases). V was trimmed by 1 base and J by 4 bases, leaving 8 bases between them. The CDR3 length is 13 residues. Germline V gives CDR1 WSHSY, CDR2 SAAADI. The CDR3 bases are TGCGCCAGCAGTGAGTTCACAGGGTACGAGCAGTACTTC. It is translated as CASSEFTGYEQYF.

The sample holds one count of this clone. Different DNA sequences within this sample yield the same CDR3. This chain uses TRBV27 with TRBJ1-1; 9 bases are shared with TRBD1. V lost 6 bases, J lost 4 bases, and 6 bases stayed unmatched. The CDR3 has 14 residues. Germline assignment: CDR1 MNHEY and CDR2 SMNVEV (reference sequence). The chain's CDR3 is CASSTDRGRTEAFF. The CDR3 DNA reads as TGTGCCAGCAGCACGGACAGGGGACGCACTGAAGCTTTCTTT.